What follows are 15 T cell receptor beta chains derived from one specimen sequenced in a study of blood T cells in healthy people across ages. The authors ran a second PCR of 7 to 11 cycles using a sample-barcoded 5' primer and a J-beta primer mix. Each CDR3 protein gets one entry after TCRdb re-called the 5' RACE reads with MiXCR. The sample includes about 1.8 million distinct CDR3 sequences, just under 50% of them seen just once. Source material: blood. The receptors shown here come from a woman in her 40s in good health.

V usage is TRBV7-2 and J usage is TRBJ1-6; possibly TRBD1 for D (5 bases). The CDR3 runs 15 residues. V shed 2 bases and J shed 3 bases, with 8 bases lying between them. Germline-derived CDR1 and CDR2 are SGHTA and FQGNSA. CDR3 nucleotide sequence: TGTGCCAGCAGCTTACGCAGGGTCTATAATTCACCCCTCCACTTT. This gives the protein CASSLRRVYNSPLHF.

This clonotype was counted a few times. The V gene is TRBV20-1, the J gene TRBJ2-1; 8 bases fit TRBD2. The CDR3 has 17 residues. From germline, CDR1 is DFQATT and CDR2 SNEGSKA (reference sequence). The J segment lost 7 bases and the V segment lost 0 bases, leaving 14 bases of the junction unmatched. CDR3 in amino acids: CSARDQWRAGAVNEQFF. The CDR3, as DNA: TGCAGTGCTAGAGATCAGTGGCGAGCGGGGGCTGTTAATGAGCAGTTCTTC.

The chain recombines TRBV11-2 with TRBJ2-2; tentatively, D is TRBD1 (5 bases). V dropped 3 bases and J dropped 4 bases, with 12 bases sitting between them. Germline-derived CDR1 and CDR2 are SGHAT and FQNNGV. The CDR3 sequence is 15 residues long. The CDR3 nucleotides read TGTGCCAGCAGCTTTATCCCACAGGCCACCGGGGAGCTGTTTTTT. This codes for CASSFIPQATGELFF.

The gene calls are TRBV10-1 and TRBJ2-5; 8 positions agree with TRBD1. The CDR3 extends over 15 amino acids. V was pared by 6 bases and J by 3 bases, with 9 bases of the junction left unmatched. CDR1 WNHNN and CDR2 SYGVQD come from the germline V gene (reference sequence). The CDR3 DNA reads as TGCGCCAGCAGCAGTCAGGGGGCAGGTAAAGAGACCCAGTACTTC. This encodes CASSSQGAGKETQYF.

J is TRBJ1-1 and V is TRBV5-1; D is unresolved. V lost 2 bases and J 3 bases, leaving 8 bases between the germline ends. The CDR3 runs to 13 residues. Germline CDR1 and CDR2: SGHRS and YFSETQ. The CDR3 region is CASSLLVDTEAFF. CDR3 DNA sequence: TGCGCCAGCAGCTTACTTGTTGACACTGAAGCTTTCTTT.

The chain employs TRBV10-2 and TRBJ2-1; no definite D call. The CDR3 covers 14 residues. V lost 2 bases and J 2 bases, leaving 7 bases between the germline ends. Germline CDR1 and CDR2: WSHSY and SAAADI. The CDR3 nucleotides are TGCGCCAGCAGTGAGGCTCGTGCCTACAATGAGCAGTTCTTC. It translates to CASSEARAYNEQFF.

V and J are TRBV6-5 and TRBJ2-1, with unresolved D. V was shortened by 3 bases and J by 8 bases, with 11 bases between the two germline ends. The germline gives CDR1 MNHEY, CDR2 SVGAGI. CDR3 length: 13 amino acids. CDR3 in amino acids: CASSYERWYEQFF. CDR3 DNA sequence: TGTGCCAGCAGTTATGAGCGCTGGTATGAGCAGTTCTTC.

This clonotype occurred a few times. The DNA of the CDR3 is TGTGCCAGCTCACCAAGGACAGGACGGGGGAAGGGTGAGCAGTACTTC. This encodes CASSPRTGRGKGEQYF. This sequence joins TRBV18 and TRBJ2-7, with D maybe TRBD1 (7 bases). CDR3 length equals 16 residues. The germline V and J ends were trimmed by 2 bases and 7 bases, with 21 bases remaining between them. Germline CDR1 is KGHSH and CDR2 is LQKENI. Filled out from reference TRBV18 and TRBJ2-7, the complete variable domain reads NAGVMQNPRHLVRRRGQEARLRCSPMKGHSHVYWYRQLPEEGLKFMVYLQKENIIDESGMPKERFSAEFPKEGPSILRIQQVVRGDSAAYFCASSPRTGRGKGEQYFGPGTRLTVT.

The chain combines TRBV4-2 with TRBJ1-5, with D hard to call. The germline V gene encodes CDR1 LGHNA and CDR2 YNFKEQ. V lost 2 bases and J 2 bases, leaving 16 bases between the germline ends. This CDR3 comprises 17 residues. The CDR3 sequence: CASSQLPPDGGNQPQHF. CDR3 nucleotides: TGTGCCAGCAGCCAATTACCGCCCGACGGCGGCAATCAGCCCCAGCATTTT.

This clonotype turned up a few times. The chain is built from TRBV6-6 and TRBJ1-2, with D possibly being TRBD1 (5 bases). Germline V gene sequence: CDR1 MNHNY, CDR2 SVGAGI (reference sequence). This CDR3 is 17 amino acids long. Trimming removed 0 bases from V and 1 base from J, with 15 bases in between. This CDR3 reads CASSYSDRTPNNYGYTF. The CDR3 DNA sequence: TGTGCCAGCAGTTACTCTGACCGGACACCGAATAACTATGGCTACACCTTC.

The chain has TRBV7-9 and TRBJ1-2; D is uncertain. V was shortened by 1 base and J by 7 bases, with 7 bases between the two germline ends. The CDR3 sequence is 12 residues long. Germline CDR1 reads SEHNR; CDR2 reads FQNEAQ (reference sequence). The CDR3 spells CASSLDTVGYTF. CDR3 nucleotides: TGTGCCAGCAGCTTAGATACGGTTGGCTACACCTTC.

This sequence joins TRBV7-6 and TRBJ2-1; TRBD1 agrees at 9 bases. V gave up 5 bases and J gave up 5 bases; unmatched junction bases: 13. The length of the CDR3 is 17 residues. CDR1 is SGHVS, CDR2 FNYEAQ, per germline. Here the CDR3 DNA reads TGTGCCAGCAGCCTCACTTACCGGGACAGGGCGGACAATGAGCAGTTCTTC. Residues: CASSLTYRDRADNEQFF.

The chain joins TRBV20-1 to TRBJ2-3, with a tentative D call TRBD2 (6 bases). The V gene lost 3 bases and the J gene lost 0 bases, with 10 bases spanning the gap. CDR3 size: 14 residues. The germline gives CDR1 DFQATT, CDR2 SNEGSKA (reference sequence). CDR3 coding DNA: TGCAGTGCTAGCTCGGGGACTAGCACAGATACGCAGTATTTT. This translates into CSASSGTSTDTQYF.

In this sample, this clonotype turned up a few times. The chain links TRBV5-6 to TRBJ2-5; 8 nucleotides line up with TRBD2. The CDR3 length is 15 residues. V lost 4 bases to trimming and J lost 6 bases; unmatched junction nucleotides: 11. Germline assignment: CDR1 SGHDT and CDR2 YYEEEE. Here the CDR3 reads CASSLRGGAEKTQYF. CDR3 coding DNA: TGTGCCAGCAGCCTACGGGGGGGGGCAGAAAAGACCCAGTACTTC.

The gene calls are TRBV5-1 and TRBJ1-1; maybe TRBD1 (5 bases). Germline assignment: CDR1 SGHRS and CDR2 YFSETQ. Trimming pared 0 bases from V and 3 bases from J, leaving 15 bases between. The CDR3 runs 16 residues. This chain's CDR3 is CASSLGGRVADTEAFF. The CDR3 coding sequence is TGCGCCAGCAGCTTGGGGGGACGGGTCGCGGACACTGAAGCTTTCTTT.